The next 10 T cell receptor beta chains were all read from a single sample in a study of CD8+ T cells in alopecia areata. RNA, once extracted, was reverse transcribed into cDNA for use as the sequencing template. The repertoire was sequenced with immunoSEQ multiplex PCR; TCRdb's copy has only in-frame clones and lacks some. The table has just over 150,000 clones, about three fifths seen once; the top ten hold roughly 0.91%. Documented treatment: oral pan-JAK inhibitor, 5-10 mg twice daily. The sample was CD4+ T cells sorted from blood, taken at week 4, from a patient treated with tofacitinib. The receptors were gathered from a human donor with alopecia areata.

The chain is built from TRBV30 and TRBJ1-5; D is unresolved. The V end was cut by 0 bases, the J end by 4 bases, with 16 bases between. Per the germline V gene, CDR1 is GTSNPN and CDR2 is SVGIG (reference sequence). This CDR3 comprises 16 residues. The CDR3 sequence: CAWSVPQGFRNQPQHF. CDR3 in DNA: TGTGCCTGGAGTGTACCGCAAGGGTTCCGGAATCAGCCCCAGCATTTT. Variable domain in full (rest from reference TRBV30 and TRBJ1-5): SQTIHQWPATLVQPVGSPLSLECTVEGTSNPNLYWYRQAAGRGLQLLFYSVGIGQISSEVPQNLSASRPQDRQFILSSKKLLLSDSGFYLCAWSVPQGFRNQPQHFGDGTRLSIL.

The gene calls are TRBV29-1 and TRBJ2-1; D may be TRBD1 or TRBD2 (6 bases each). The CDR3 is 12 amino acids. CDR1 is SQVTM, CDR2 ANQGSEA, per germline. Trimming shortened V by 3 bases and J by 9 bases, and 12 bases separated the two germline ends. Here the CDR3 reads CSVDRGRSEQFF. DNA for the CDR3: TGCAGCGTTGATCGGGGGCGGAGTGAGCAGTTCTTC.

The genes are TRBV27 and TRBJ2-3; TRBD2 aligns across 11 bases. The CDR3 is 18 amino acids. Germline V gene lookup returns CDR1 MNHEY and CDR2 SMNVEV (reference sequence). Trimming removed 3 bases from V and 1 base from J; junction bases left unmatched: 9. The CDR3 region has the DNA TGTGCCAGCAGTTTCCTACTAGCGGGGGTGGGGGGCACAGATACGCAGTATTTT. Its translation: CASSFLLAGVGGTDTQYF.

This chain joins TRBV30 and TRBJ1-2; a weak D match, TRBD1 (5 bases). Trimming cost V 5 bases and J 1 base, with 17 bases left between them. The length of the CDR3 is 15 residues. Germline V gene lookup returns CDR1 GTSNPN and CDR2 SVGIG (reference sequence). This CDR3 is CAWARGGEVNYGYTF. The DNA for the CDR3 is TGTGCCTGGGCCCGCGGGGGGGAGGTTAACTATGGCTACACCTTC.

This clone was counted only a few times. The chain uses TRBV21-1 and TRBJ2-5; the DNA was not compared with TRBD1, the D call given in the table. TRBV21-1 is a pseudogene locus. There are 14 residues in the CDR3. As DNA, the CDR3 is TGTGCCAGCAGCCTTCGTCAGGTACAAGAGACCCAGTACTTC. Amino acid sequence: CASSLRQVQETQYF.

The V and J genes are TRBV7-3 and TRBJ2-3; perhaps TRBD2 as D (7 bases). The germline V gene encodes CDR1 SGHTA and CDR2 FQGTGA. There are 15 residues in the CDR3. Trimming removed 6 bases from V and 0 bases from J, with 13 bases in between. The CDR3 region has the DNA TGTGCCAGCAGGCCGGCGGGGGCTAGCACAGATACGCAGTATTTT. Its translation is CASRPAGASTDTQYF.

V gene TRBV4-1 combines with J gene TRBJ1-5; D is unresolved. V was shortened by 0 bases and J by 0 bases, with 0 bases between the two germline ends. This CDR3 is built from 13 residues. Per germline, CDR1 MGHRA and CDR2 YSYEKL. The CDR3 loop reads CASSQDSNQPQHF. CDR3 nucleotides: TGCGCCAGCAGCCAAGATAGCAATCAGCCCCAGCATTTT.

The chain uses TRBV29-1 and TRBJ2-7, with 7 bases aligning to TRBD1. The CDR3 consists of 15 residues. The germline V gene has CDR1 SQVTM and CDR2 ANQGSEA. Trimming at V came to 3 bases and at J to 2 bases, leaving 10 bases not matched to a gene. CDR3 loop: CSVEASGTGAYEQYF. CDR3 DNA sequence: TGCAGCGTTGAGGCGTCAGGAACAGGGGCCTACGAGCAGTACTTC.

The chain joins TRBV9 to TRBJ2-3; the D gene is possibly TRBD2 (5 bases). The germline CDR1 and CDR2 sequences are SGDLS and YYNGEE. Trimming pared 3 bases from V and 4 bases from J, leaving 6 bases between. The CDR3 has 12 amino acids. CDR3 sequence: CASSAGADTQYF. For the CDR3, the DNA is TGTGCCAGCAGCGCCGGGGCAGATACGCAGTATTTT. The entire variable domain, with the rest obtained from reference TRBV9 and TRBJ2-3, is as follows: DSGVTQTPKHLITATGQRVTLRCSPRSGDLSVYWYQQSLDQGLQFLIQYYNGEERAKGNILERFSAQQFPDLHSELNLSSLELGDSALYFCASSAGADTQYFGPGTRLTVL.

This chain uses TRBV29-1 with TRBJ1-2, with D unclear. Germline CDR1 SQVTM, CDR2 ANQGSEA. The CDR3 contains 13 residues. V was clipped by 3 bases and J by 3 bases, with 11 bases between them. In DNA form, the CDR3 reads TGCAGCGTTGAGGCTAGAGGAGACTATGGCTACACCTTC. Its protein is CSVEARGDYGYTF.